Listed below are T cell receptor beta chains from one sample, sequenced in a study of OX40 agonist ivuxolimab in advanced cancers. Assay used: immunoSEQ multiplex PCR; TCRdb lists only in-frame clones, some missing. The table lists more than 55,000 clones, roughly 80% of them singletons. Sample: CD4+ or CD8+ T cells sorted from blood, taken in a trial of the OX40 agonist ivuxolimab. All receptors come from an adult with an advanced solid tumor such as melanoma, head and neck, liver or kidney cancer. Each CDR3 is given with its conserved first and last residue. D genes are given only for firm matches. A row's size may be missing; if present it is once, few, many or a size class.

.	once	TRBV5-1	TRBJ1-1	14	TGCGCCAGCAGCTTGGTTCGGGGTGGAACTGAAGCTTTCTTT	CASSLVRGGTEAFF
.	once	TRBV7-2	TRBJ2-5	13	TGTGCCAGCAGCTTACAGCTCCAAGAGACCCAGTACTTC	CASSLQLQETQYF
TRBD2	.	TRBV7-2	TRBJ2-1	16	TGTGCCAGCGCTGGGTCTAGCGGGGTCTCCTACAATGAGCAGTTCTTC	CASAGSSGVSYNEQFF
.	.	TRBV5-8	TRBJ2-7	15	TGTGCCAGCAGCCCCGGGCAGGCTCCCTCCTACGAGCAGTACTTC	CASSPGQAPSYEQYF
TRBD1	once	TRBV5-6	TRBJ1-1	16	TGTGCCAGCAGCCGAATGGGACAGGGTCTAATAACTGAAGCTTTCTTT	CASSRMGQGLITEAFF
.	.	TRBV11-2	TRBJ1-6	14	TGTGCCAGCAGCTATACAGGCTATAATTCACCCCTCCACTTT	CASSYTGYNSPLHF
.	.	TRBV11-3	TRBJ2-5	12	TGTGCCAGCAAGGGCCTAGATGAGACCCAGTACTTC	CASKGLDETQYF
TRBD2	.	TRBV4-2	TRBJ2-3	17	TGTGCCAGCAGCGGACTAGCGGGAGACCATGGGTCAGATACGCAGTATTTT	CASSGLAGDHGSDTQYF
.	.	TRBV6-5	TRBJ2-5	15	TGTGCCAGCAGCAACCGTAGGACAGCCCAAGAGACCCAGTACTTC	CASSNRRTAQETQYF
TRBD1	.	TRBV29-1	TRBJ1-2	14	TGCAGCGCTCTACAGGACAGGGGAGGCTATGGCTACACCTTC	CSALQDRGGYGYTF
.	.	TRBV11-3	TRBJ2-3	14	TGTGCCAGCAGCCTGGGACGGAGCACAGATACGCAGTATTTT	CASSLGRSTDTQYF
.	.	TRBV10-1	TRBJ1-4	14	TGCGCCAGCAGTGGGGACCAAGAAGGGGAAAAACTGTTTTTT	CASSGDQEGEKLFF